A single sample is the source of the 9 T cell receptor beta chains below, sequenced in a study of blood T cells in healthy people across ages. Primed by a sample-barcoded 5' primer and a J-beta primer mix, a second PCR proceeded for about 6 to 11 cycles. TCRdb re-called the 5' RACE reads through MiXCR, storing one row per CDR3 protein. This table has 660,000 or so distinct CDR3 sequences, approximately 59% appearing once. Specimen: blood. The source is a man aged 55 to 70 in good health.

The chain has TRBV7-9 and TRBJ2-1; 10 bases are a match to TRBD1. The CDR3 length is 16 residues. Trimming at V came to 0 bases and at J to 8 bases, leaving 7 bases not matched to a gene. Germline-derived CDR1 and CDR2 are SEHNR and FQNEAQ (reference sequence). The CDR3: CASSLAVGQGVDEQFF. In DNA, the CDR3 is TGTGCCAGCAGCTTAGCTGTTGGACAGGGGGTAGATGAGCAGTTCTTC.

The chain employs TRBV7-2 and TRBJ2-1, with 10 bases lining up with TRBD2. The CDR3 contains 14 residues. In germline, CDR1 is SGHTA, CDR2 FQGNSA. Trimming cost V 3 bases and J 8 bases; bases outside gene matches: 4. CDR3 sequence reads: CASSLGLAIDEQFF. The DNA of the CDR3 is TGTGCCAGCAGCTTGGGACTAGCGATCGATGAGCAGTTCTTC.

The chain has TRBV7-8 and TRBJ1-2, with 9 bases lining up with TRBD1. This CDR3 comprises 16 residues. The ends lost 3 bases at V and 3 bases at J; junction bases unmatched: 8. CDR1 and CDR2 (germline): SGHVS, FQNEAQ. The CDR3 sequence is CASSLGRDRAHYGYTF. Here the CDR3 DNA reads TGTGCCAGCAGCTTGGGCCGGGACAGGGCCCACTATGGCTACACCTTC.

This clonotype was seen at least ten times. One end of the junction is discordant with germline, which a read error may explain. The CDR3 sequence is CASSLDRAYGYTF. In DNA form, the CDR3 reads TGTGCCAGCAGCCTCGACAGGGCCTATGGCTACACCTTC. The chain is built from TRBV5-1 and TRBJ1-2; TRBD1 agrees at 7 bases. Germline V lookup: CDR1 SGHRS, CDR2 YFSETQ. CDR3 length: 13 residues.

This chain uses TRBV7-2 with TRBJ2-5; 8 nucleotides agree with TRBD2. Trimming at V came to 6 bases and at J to 4 bases, leaving 7 bases not matched to a gene. This CDR3 is 14 amino acids long. Germline V CDR1 and CDR2: SGHTA, FQGNSA. The CDR3 here is CASRNGLARETQYF. The CDR3 nucleotides are TGTGCCAGCAGAAACGGACTAGCTCGAGAGACCCAGTACTTC.

The chain is built from TRBV4-2 and TRBJ2-1; 7 positions match TRBD2. The CDR3 length is 15 residues. J lost 0 bases, V lost 7 bases, and 6 bases had no gene match. CDR1 and CDR2 from the germline V gene are LGHNA and YNFKEQ. CDR3: CASKLATSSYNEQFF. The CDR3 DNA follows: TGTGCCAGCAAACTAGCGACGAGCTCCTACAATGAGCAGTTCTTC.

In its sample, this clonotype was seen a few times. The genes are TRBV4-2 and TRBJ2-2; no clear D. V was cut by 2 bases and J by 3 bases, with 10 bases left in between. The CDR3 consists of 15 residues. Germline V gene sequence: CDR1 LGHNA, CDR2 YNFKEQ. The CDR3 DNA sequence: TGTGCCAGCAGCCAAAGCGTGGTCGACACCGGGGAGCTGTTTTTT. Translating it yields CASSQSVVDTGELFF.

This chain joins TRBV7-2 and TRBJ1-4; 11 bases agree with TRBD1. The CDR3 spans 16 residues. The germline CDR1 and CDR2 sequences are SGHTA and FQGNSA. Trimming cost V 10 bases and J 8 bases; bases outside gene matches: 15. This chain's CDR3 is CATRTGTGGRDEKLFF. DNA for the CDR3: TGTGCCACCCGAACAGGGACAGGGGGGAGAGACGAAAAACTGTTTTTT.

The chain carries TRBV6-5 and TRBJ1-2, with a tentative D call TRBD1 (5 bases). Deletions cut 10 bases from V and 8 bases from J, with 20 bases between. The length of the CDR3 is 13 residues. Germline V CDR1 and CDR2: MNHEY, SVGAGI. The CDR3 loop reads CATGQGSMKGYTF. The CDR3, as DNA: TGTGCCACGGGGCAGGGCTCTATGAAGGGCTACACCTTC.